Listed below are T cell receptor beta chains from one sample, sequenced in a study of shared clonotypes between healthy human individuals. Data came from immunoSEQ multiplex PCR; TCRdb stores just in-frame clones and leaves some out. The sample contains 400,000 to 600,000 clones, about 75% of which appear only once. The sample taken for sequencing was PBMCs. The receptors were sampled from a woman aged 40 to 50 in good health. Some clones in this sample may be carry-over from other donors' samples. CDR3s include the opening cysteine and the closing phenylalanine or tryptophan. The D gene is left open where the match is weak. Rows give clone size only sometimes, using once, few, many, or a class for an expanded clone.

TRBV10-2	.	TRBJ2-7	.	TGCGCCAGCAGTGAGTTTAGCCCACTATCCTACGAGCAGTACTTC	CASSEFSPLSYEQYF
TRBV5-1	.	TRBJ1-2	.	TGCGCCAGCAGTTACACCGGGAGGAGGGGAATAGATGGCTACACCTTC	CASSYTGRRGIDGYTF
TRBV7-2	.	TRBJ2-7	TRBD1	TGTGCCAGCAGCTTAGCCGGGACAGCCTCCTACGAGCAGTACTTC	CASSLAGTASYEQYF
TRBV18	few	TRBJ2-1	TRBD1	TGTGCCAGCTCACCCTCGGGACAGGGCGCCTACAATGAGCAGTTCTTC	CASSPSGQGAYNEQFF
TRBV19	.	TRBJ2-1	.	TGTGCCAGTAGCAAGAGGGGGAATGAGCAGTTCTTC	CASSKRGNEQFF
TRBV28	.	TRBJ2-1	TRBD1	TGTGCCAGTCTGGCCGGGACAGGGGCCTACAATGAGCAGTTCTTC	CASLAGTGAYNEQFF
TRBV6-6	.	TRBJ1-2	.	TGTGCCAGCAGTTACATTCCGGGCGGCTACACCTTC	CASSYIPGGYTF
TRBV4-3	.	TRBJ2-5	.	TGCGCCAGCAGCCAAGAAAATAGGCTACAGACCCAGTACTTC	CASSQENRLQTQYF
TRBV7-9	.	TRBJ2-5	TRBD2	TGTGCCAGCAGCTTGACTAGCGACGAGACCCAGTACTTC	CASSLTSDETQYF
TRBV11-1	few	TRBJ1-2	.	TGTGCCAGCAGCTTTACAGGAGCTAACTATGGCTACACCTTC	CASSFTGANYGYTF
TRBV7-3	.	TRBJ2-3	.	TGTGCCAGCAGCTTATGGGGGGATACGCAGTATTTT	CASSLWGDTQYF
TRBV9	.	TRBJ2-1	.	TGTGCCAGCAGCGCGGGCAGCGAAAAGCAGTTCTTC	CASSAGSEKQFF
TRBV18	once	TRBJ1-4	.	TGTGCCAGCTCACCCCGCAGGGCAGAAGGAGAAAAACTGTTTTTT	CASSPRRAEGEKLFF
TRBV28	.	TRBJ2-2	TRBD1	TGTGCCAGCAGTTTGCCCGGACAGGGGGCTTACGGCGGGGAGCTGTTTTTT	CASSLPGQGAYGGELFF
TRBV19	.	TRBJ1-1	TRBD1	TGTGCCAGTAGTATTCGTCTCAGGGGGACTGAAGCTTTCTTT	CASSIRLRGTEAFF
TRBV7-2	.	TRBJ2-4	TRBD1	TGTGCCAGCAGCCTACAGGGGGCCAAAAACATTCAGTACTTC	CASSLQGAKNIQYF
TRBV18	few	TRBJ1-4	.	TGTGCCAGCTCACCGAGCGCAACTAATGAAAAACTGTTTTTT	CASSPSATNEKLFF
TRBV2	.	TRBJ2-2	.	TGTGCCAGCAGTGCACAGCGGAACATCGGGGAGCTGTTTTTT	CASSAQRNIGELFF
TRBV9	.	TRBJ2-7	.	TGTGCCAGCAGCGTAGACGGTAGCTCCTACGAGCAGTACTTC	CASSVDGSSYEQYF
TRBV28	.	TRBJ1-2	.	TGTGCCAGCAGCCGGGGGGCGGCCTATGGCTACACCTTC	CASSRGAAYGYTF
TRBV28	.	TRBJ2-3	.	TGTGCCAGCAGTTTATTGGGGATGGGGTCGGCAGATACGCAGTATTTT	CASSLLGMGSADTQYF
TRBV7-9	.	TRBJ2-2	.	TGTGCCACCGCCCCTTCGGGCCCGAACACCGGGGAGCTGTTTTTT	CATAPSGPNTGELFF
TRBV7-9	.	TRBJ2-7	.	TGTGCCAGCAGCGAAAACTACGAGCAGTACTTC	CASSENYEQYF
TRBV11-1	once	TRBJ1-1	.	TGTGCCAGCAGCACGGACAGAATGAACACTGAAGCTTTCTTT	CASSTDRMNTEAFF
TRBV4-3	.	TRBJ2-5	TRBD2	TGCACCAGCAGCCTCTCCACCGGGACTAGCGGGAGGGGGGAGACCCAGTACTTC	CTSSLSTGTSGRGETQYF
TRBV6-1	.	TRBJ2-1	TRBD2	TGTGCCAGCAGTAGGACTAGTATGTACAATGAGCAGTTCTTC	CASSRTSMYNEQFF
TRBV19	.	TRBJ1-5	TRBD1	TGTGCCAGTTCGGGACAGGGAGGAAGCAATCAGCCCCAGCATTTT	CASSGQGGSNQPQHF
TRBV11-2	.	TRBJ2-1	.	TGTGCCAGCAGGGTACCAGGGTCCTACAATGAGCAGTTCTTC	CASRVPGSYNEQFF
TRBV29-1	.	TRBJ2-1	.	TGCAGCGTTGATAGGGTCTCTAACTACAATGAGCAGTTCTTC	CSVDRVSNYNEQFF
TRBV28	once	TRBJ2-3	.	TGTGCCAGCAGTAGGGACATCGATGACACAGATACGCAGTATTTT	CASSRDIDDTDTQYF
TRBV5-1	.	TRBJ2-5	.	TGCGCCAGCAGCTTGTCCGGAGTCCCTCCGGGTGGGACCCAGTACTTC	CASSLSGVPPGGTQYF
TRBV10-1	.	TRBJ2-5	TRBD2	TGCGCCAGCACCGATTGCCGGGCCCAAATTCTAGCGGCGAGGAGGGAGACCCAGTACTTC	CASTDCRAQILAARRETQYF
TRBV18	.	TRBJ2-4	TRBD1	TGTGCCAGCTCTCCCACGGAGTCGAGTCGGACAGGGGTCCATCAGTACTTC	CASSPTESSRTGVHQYF
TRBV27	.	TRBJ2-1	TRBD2	TGTGCCAGCAGGCTAGCGGGAGGCAATGAGCAGTTCTTC	CASRLAGGNEQFF
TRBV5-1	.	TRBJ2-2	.	TGCGCCAGCGGAGGGGGCGCTTACACCGGGGAGCTGTTTTTT	CASGGGAYTGELFF
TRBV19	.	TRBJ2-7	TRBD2	TGTGCCAGTAGTATGCGGGAGCGTTCCTACGAGCAGTACTTC	CASSMRERSYEQYF
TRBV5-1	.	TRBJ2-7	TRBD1	TGCGCCAGCAGCTCGGGACAGAATGTTTACGAGCAGTACTTC	CASSSGQNVYEQYF